The 28 T cell receptor beta chains below were found in one sample sequenced in a study of cytomegalovirus exposure and HLA in healthy donors. Both 60 Vbeta primers and 13 Jbeta primers went into the PCR. The assay was immunoSEQ multiplex PCR, and TCRdb's table has in-frame clones only and misses some. The table records fewer than 150,000 clones, around 82% of them present only once. The sample was PBMCs. These receptor sequences come from a man aged 40-55 years in good health and CMV-seropositive.

The chain recombines TRBV18 with TRBJ1-3; D gene uncertain. This CDR3 contains 16 residues. In germline, CDR1 is KGHSH, CDR2 LQKENI. V dropped 0 bases and J dropped 0 bases, with 9 bases sitting between them. This CDR3 reads CASSPPSGFSGNTIYF. CDR3 nucleotides: TGTGCCAGCTCACCACCTTCAGGCTTCTCTGGAAACACCATATATTTT.

The chain's CDR3 is CASSLEAGGPSTRADTQYF. The DNA for the CDR3 is TGCGCCAGCAGCTTGGAAGCGGGGGGGCCGAGCACAAGGGCAGATACGCAGTATTTT. This chain uses TRBV5-1 with TRBJ2-3; the match to TRBD2 covers 10 bases. The germline V gene has CDR1 SGHRS and CDR2 YFSETQ. The CDR3 totals 19 residues. J was trimmed by 4 bases and V by 0 bases; bases with no gene match: 14.

The chain employs TRBV7-6 and TRBJ2-5, with 15 bases that match TRBD2. Germline V lookup: CDR1 SGHVS, CDR2 FNYEAQ. V shed 0 bases, J shed 3 bases, and the junction held 2 bases outside the gene matches. This CDR3 spans 17 amino acids. The CDR3 loop is CASSLAGTSGGKETQYF. CDR3 coding DNA: TGTGCCAGCAGCTTAGCAGGGACTAGCGGGGGGAAAGAGACCCAGTACTTC.

Remarks on this clone: One junction end disagrees with the germline gene, perhaps due to a read error. This chain uses TRBV23-1 with TRBJ1-5; unclear D gene. TRBV23-1 is classed as an ORF, of uncertain function. There are 16 residues in the CDR3. The CDR3 DNA is TGCGCCAGCAGTCCCCCCCCCAGGATGCGCCATCAGCCCCGGCATTTT. Protein: CASSPPPRMRHQPRHF.

CDR3 amino acids: CASSVQGSYGYTF. The CDR3, as DNA: TGTGCCAGCAGCGTACAGGGGAGCTATGGCTACACCTTC. This chain links TRBV9 with TRBJ1-2, with D possibly TRBD1 on 6 matching bases. The V gene lost 1 base and the J gene lost 4 bases, with 8 bases spanning the gap. In germline, CDR1 is SGDLS, CDR2 YYNGEE. The CDR3 has 13 residues.

The rearrangement uses TRBV6-6 and TRBJ2-7; 9 bases match TRBD1. The length of the CDR3 is 15 residues. Germline CDR1 is MNHNY and CDR2 is SVGAGI (reference sequence). J gave up 2 bases and V 5 bases, and 7 bases lay outside the gene matches. Here the CDR3 DNA reads TGTGCCAGCAGTCATGGGACAGGGTGGACCTACGAGCAGTACTTC. Encoded protein: CASSHGTGWTYEQYF.

This sequence joins TRBV21-1 and TRBJ1-6; TRBD1, the table's D call, was not compared with the DNA. TRBV21-1 is deemed a pseudogene. The CDR3 has 18 residues. CDR3 in DNA: TGTGCCAGCAACCCAGTGGAAAACAGAACCTCCTATAATTCACCCCTCCACTTT. As protein: CASNPVENRTSYNSPLHF.

The V call is TRBV5-5, the J call TRBJ2-1; 11 bases map to TRBD2. The germline CDR1 and CDR2 sequences are SGHKS and YYEKEE (reference sequence). This CDR3 contains 15 residues. V gave up 0 bases and J gave up 4 bases; unmatched junction bases: 0. CDR3 nucleotides: TGTGCCAGCAGCTTGGGACTAGCGGGATACAATGAGCAGTTCTTC. Its protein is CASSLGLAGYNEQFF.

The chain is built from TRBV9 and TRBJ1-4; a weak D match, TRBD1 (6 bases). The CDR3 is 15 residues long. Germline V gene sequence: CDR1 SGDLS, CDR2 YYNGEE. V was shortened by 3 bases and J by 7 bases, with 16 bases between the two germline ends. Here the CDR3 reads CASSATGGRGEKLFF. CDR3 nucleotide sequence: TGTGCCAGCAGCGCCACCGGGGGGCGGGGTGAAAAACTGTTTTTT.

The rearrangement links TRBV29-1 to TRBJ1-1; 7 positions match TRBD1. The CDR3 has 12 amino acids. CDR1 and CDR2 (germline): SQVTM, ANQGSEA. CDR3 region: CKGARANTEAFF. The CDR3 bases are TGCAAGGGGGCCCGGGCGAACACTGAAGCTTTCTTT.

The gene calls are TRBV6-5 and TRBJ2-2; the match to TRBD1 covers 7 bases. The V segment lost 4 bases and the J segment 4 bases; nucleotides outside the gene matches: 9. Germline CDR1 is MNHEY and CDR2 is SVGAGI. The CDR3 runs 16 residues. DNA for the CDR3: TGTGCCAGCAGTTCCGTGGGACAGTGGGGCACCGGGGAGCTGTTTTTT. This gives the protein CASSSVGQWGTGELFF.

The CDR3 DNA reads TGTGCCAGCAGCGCGGGACAGGGGGCAACCGGGGAGCTGTTTTTT. Its protein product is CASSAGQGATGELFF. The chain has TRBV9 and TRBJ2-2; 12 bases align to TRBD1. The CDR3 consists of 15 residues. V was clipped by 3 bases and J by 5 bases; unmatched bases: 2. CDR1 and CDR2 (germline): SGDLS, YYNGEE.

The gene calls are TRBV19 and TRBJ1-2; no definite D call. The CDR3 extends over 16 amino acids. Germline assignment: CDR1 LNHDA and CDR2 SQIVND (reference sequence). V was shortened by 1 base and J by 0 bases, with 12 bases between the two germline ends. In DNA, the CDR3 is TGTGCCAGTAGTATAGCGAGCGGGGTCTCTAACTATGGCTACACCTTC. This gives the protein CASSIASGVSNYGYTF.

The chain employs TRBV5-1 and TRBJ1-3, with D unclear. The CDR3 loop spans 14 amino acids. Germline V gives CDR1 SGHRS, CDR2 YFSETQ. Trimming shortened V by 0 bases and J by 4 bases, and 8 bases separated the two germline ends. CDR3 protein: CASSLDTPGNTIYF. DNA of the CDR3: TGCGCCAGCAGCTTGGACACACCGGGAAACACCATATATTTT.

This chain joins TRBV10-3 and TRBJ1-6; 8 bases fit TRBD1. V was pared by 2 bases and J by 9 bases, with 9 bases of the junction left unmatched. Germline CDR1 is ENHRY and CDR2 is SYGVKD. The CDR3 has 16 amino acids. This CDR3 is CAISETTTGEGSPLHF. The CDR3 DNA is TGTGCCATCAGTGAGACCACGACAGGGGAAGGTTCACCCCTCCACTTT.

The chain links TRBV6-5 to TRBJ1-2, with a possible D match to TRBD1 (6 bases). The V gene's germline CDR1 is MNHEY and CDR2 SVGAGI. The CDR3 is made up of 15 amino acids. Trimming removed 0 bases at V and 6 bases at J, with 14 bases between. CDR3 region: CASSYSTRQGNGYTF. The CDR3 nucleotides read TGTGCCAGCAGTTACTCTACTAGGCAGGGGAATGGCTACACCTTC.

The V and J genes are TRBV5-1 and TRBJ1-1; 9 bases are a match to TRBD1. CDR1 and CDR2 (germline): SGHRS, YFSETQ. The CDR3 has 14 amino acids. V lost 0 bases, J lost 11 bases, and 8 bases stayed unmatched. This CDR3 is CASSLEIRTGDAFF. In DNA, the CDR3 is TGCGCCAGCAGCTTGGAAATAAGGACAGGGGATGCTTTCTTT.

This clone was seen just once. CDR3 protein: CASSIDTRTGNQPQHF. As DNA, the CDR3 is TGTGCCAGTAGTATAGATACCCGGACAGGCAATCAGCCCCAGCATTTT. The chain uses TRBV19 and TRBJ1-5; weak D call: TRBD1 (6 bases). Trimming pared 0 bases from V and 2 bases from J, leaving 11 bases between. CDR3 length equals 16 residues. Germline V gives CDR1 LNHDA, CDR2 SQIVND (reference sequence).

The CDR3 DNA reads as TGCGCCAGCAGCTCACAGGGTGGGAGCAATCAGCCCCAGCATTTT. It specifies CASSSQGGSNQPQHF. The V call is TRBV5-1, the J call TRBJ1-5; TRBD1 is a possible D gene (6 bases). CDR1 and CDR2 from the germline V gene are SGHRS and YFSETQ. With 3 bases removed from V and 1 base from J, the gap between germline ends came to 11 bases. The CDR3 extends over 15 amino acids.

This clone has a handful of counts. The chain links TRBV5-4 to TRBJ2-7; 9 positions match TRBD1. CDR1 and CDR2 (germline): SGHNT, YYREEE (reference sequence). This CDR3 contains 16 residues. V was clipped by 5 bases and J by 3 bases; unmatched bases: 12. CDR3 in amino acids: CASSQRRQGVGYEQYF. The CDR3 DNA reads as TGTGCCAGCAGTCAACGCAGACAGGGGGTAGGCTACGAGCAGTACTTC.

A remark on this clone: The CDR3 does not close with the conserved phenylalanine or tryptophan, likely indicating a read error. J is TRBJ2-4 and V is TRBV29-1; D possibly corresponds to TRBD1 (5 bases). Trimming stripped 4 bases from V and 8 bases from J, with 18 bases between. Germline loops: CDR1 SQVTM, CDR2 ANQGSEA. The CDR3 loop spans 14 amino acids. The CDR3 region has the DNA TGCAGCGTTGCCCCTCACAGGAATGGGGACATTCAGTACCTC. Protein sequence: CSVAPHRNGDIQYL.

CDR3: CAWSALGRSSYNEQFF. CDR3 sequence (DNA): TGTGCCTGGAGTGCCCTCGGGAGGAGCTCCTACAATGAGCAGTTCTTC. This rearrangement joins TRBV30 to TRBJ2-1, with 7 positions matching TRBD2. With V trimmed by 1 base and J by 0 bases, 6 bases remained unmatched. In germline, CDR1 is GTSNPN, CDR2 SVGIG (reference sequence). This CDR3 comprises 16 residues. The full variable domain, in which reference TRBV30 and TRBJ2-1 provide the parts outside the CDR3, is SQTIHQWPATLVQPVGSPLSLECTVEGTSNPNLYWYRQAAGRGLQLLFYSVGIGQISSEVPQNLSASRPQDRQFILSSKKLLLSDSGFYLCAWSALGRSSYNEQFFGPGTRLTVL.

The rearrangement links TRBV4-3 to TRBJ2-3; 16 nucleotides match TRBD2. In germline, CDR1 is LGHNA, CDR2 YSLEER. The CDR3 is 17 residues long. Trimming removed 2 bases from V and 7 bases from J; junction bases left unmatched: 6. DNA of the CDR3: TGCGCCAGCAGCCAACTTCTGGGACTAGCGGGAGGGAATACGCAGTATTTT. This sequence encodes CASSQLLGLAGGNTQYF.

V is TRBV6-4 and J is TRBJ1-1, with 8 bases matching TRBD1. This CDR3 is 16 amino acids long. V trimming: 4 bases; J trimming: 0 bases; junction bases outside the gene matches: 7. CDR1 MRHNA and CDR2 SNTAGT come from the germline V gene. The CDR3 spells CASSATGGRMNTEAFF. The CDR3 DNA reads TGTGCCAGCAGTGCCACAGGGGGTAGAATGAACACTGAAGCTTTCTTT.

The chain joins TRBV9 to TRBJ1-2, with 7 nucleotides matching TRBD1. The V segment lost 3 bases and the J segment 1 base; nucleotides outside the gene matches: 6. The CDR3 runs to 15 residues. Per the germline V gene, CDR1 is SGDLS and CDR2 is YYNGEE. The CDR3 bases are TGTGCCAGCAGCGGACCAGGGACAGATAACTATGGCTACACCTTC. This gives the protein CASSGPGTDNYGYTF.

This chain links TRBV5-1 with TRBJ1-4; D remains unclear. The CDR3 runs to 14 residues. Trimming left V 5 bases short and J 4 bases short, with 12 bases between. Germline lookup yields CDR1 SGHRS and CDR2 YFSETQ. CDR3 amino acids: CASRGGSLNEKLFF. The CDR3 DNA sequence: TGCGCCAGCAGGGGAGGCTCTCTTAATGAAAAACTGTTTTTT.

Concerning this clone itself: Different DNA sequences within this sample yield the same CDR3. The V gene is TRBV6-5, the J gene TRBJ1-1; TRBD1 agrees at 7 bases. Per the germline V gene, CDR1 is MNHEY and CDR2 is SVGAGI. This CDR3 spans 13 amino acids. V dropped 6 bases and J dropped 2; count of bases not matched to a gene: 3. This CDR3 is CASRRQGNTEAFF. The CDR3 nucleotides read TGTGCCAGCAGACGACAGGGCAACACTGAAGCTTTCTTT.

The chain joins TRBV2 to TRBJ1-3; no clear D. Per germline, CDR1 SNHLY and CDR2 FYNNEI. V gave up 5 bases and J gave up 0 bases, with 5 bases separating them. The CDR3 consists of 13 residues. In DNA form, the CDR3 reads TGTGCCAGCAGTCTTATCTCTGGAAACACCATATATTTT. Protein product: CASSLISGNTIYF.